The sequence of this T cell receptor beta chain was determined in a study of blood T cell repertoires in COVID-19. Turning to the study itself: T cells, B-cell-depleted T cells, or PBMCs supplied cDNA or gDNA.

Study processing details: Estimates of nucleated cell counts were drawn from the amplification of reference gene primers. Measured with immunoSEQ multiplex PCR; TCRdb has only the in-frame clones, and not every one. V, J and clone size are those of that table, while D and trimming were read from the DNA. The sample carries approximately 150,000 clones, around 86% recorded once. Trimming removed 0 bases from V and 8 bases from J; junction bases left unmatched: 5. The length of the CDR3 is 15 residues. The germline V gene has CDR1 SGHDT and CDR2 YYEEEE. The sample consisted of peripheral blood. The clonotype originates from a human donor in a cohort sampled during active COVID-19. V and J are TRBV5-6 and TRBJ1-6; 7 bases line up with TRBD1. The CDR3 region is CASSLGDRAHSPLHF. CDR3 nucleotide sequence: TGTGCCAGCAGCTTGGGAGACAGGGCGCATTCACCCCTCCACTTT.